These 27 T cell receptor beta chains came from one sample sequenced in a study of cytomegalovirus exposure and HLA in healthy donors. The PCR made use of 60 Vbeta and 13 Jbeta primers. Assay used: immunoSEQ multiplex PCR; TCRdb lists only in-frame clones, some missing. Of around 140,000 clones in the sample, around 78% were seen once. Sequenced input: PBMCs. Receptors were obtained from a woman in her forties in good health and CMV-seropositive.

V gene TRBV28 combines with J gene TRBJ2-1; TRBD2 matches at 8 bases. This CDR3 has 18 residues. With 3 bases clipped from V and 4 bases from J, the junction kept 14 bases outside the gene matches. Per germline, CDR1 MDHEN and CDR2 SYDVKM. CDR3 nucleotide sequence: TGTGCCAGCAGTTTGAGGCAGATTCCTTTAGCGGGGTACAATGAGCAGTTCTTC. Its protein product is CASSLRQIPLAGYNEQFF. The variable domain in full, completed from reference TRBV28 and TRBJ2-1, reads DVKVTQSSRYLVKRTGEKVFLECVQDMDHENMFWYRQDPGLGLRLIYFSYDVKMKEKGDIPEGYSVSREKKERFSLILESASTNQTSMYLCASSLRQIPLAGYNEQFFGPGTRLTVL.

Only a few counts were recorded for this clone. The same CDR3 arises from other DNA sequences in this sample as well. The chain couples TRBV5-4 to TRBJ2-5; TRBD2 might be the D (6 bases). The CDR3 extends over 15 amino acids. Germline CDR1 is SGHNT and CDR2 is YYREEE (reference sequence). The V end was cut by 0 bases, the J end by 2 bases, with 11 bases between. The CDR3 loop is CASSLVVAGQETQYF. The CDR3 DNA sequence: TGTGCCAGCAGCTTGGTAGTTGCGGGGCAAGAGACCCAGTACTTC. Combining the CDR3 with reference TRBV5-4 and TRBJ2-5 gives the whole variable domain ETGVTQSPTHLIKTRGQQVTLRCSSQSGHNTVSWYQQALGQGPQFIFQYYREEENGRGNFPPRFSGLQFPNYSSELNVNALELDDSALYLCASSLVVAGQETQYFGPGTRLLVL.

The rearrangement uses TRBV27 and TRBJ2-5; D gene uncertain. The J call is uncertain, as TRBJ2-7 better fits the DNA end. The CDR3 sequence is 13 residues long. CDR1 and CDR2 (germline): MNHEY, SMNVEV (reference sequence). CDR3 DNA sequence: TGTGCCAGCAGTTTAACAGTGACCTACGAGCAGTACTTC. Its protein product is CASSLTVTYEQYF.

The rearrangement joins TRBV6-6 to TRBJ1-5, with a tentative D call TRBD1 (5 bases). Between the trimmed V and J ends, which lost 2 bases and 4 bases, there was a span of 9 bases. The CDR3 loop spans 14 amino acids. Germline V CDR1 and CDR2: MNHNY, SVGAGI (reference sequence). The chain's CDR3 is CASSYRGGNQPQHF. Here the CDR3 DNA reads TGTGCCAGCAGTTACAGGGGAGGGAATCAGCCCCAGCATTTT.

This rearrangement joins TRBV29-1 to TRBJ2-2; TRBD1 matches 9 bases. CDR1 and CDR2 (germline): SQVTM, ANQGSEA. The J segment lost 7 bases and the V segment lost 4 bases, leaving 7 bases of the junction unmatched. The CDR3 is made up of 14 amino acids. CDR3 DNA: TGCAGCGTTGGGAGGGACAGGGACTACGGGGAGCTGTTTTTT. Amino acid sequence: CSVGRDRDYGELFF.

The rearrangement uses TRBV4-1 and TRBJ2-2, with no clear D. Germline V gene lookup returns CDR1 MGHRA and CDR2 YSYEKL. With 4 bases removed from V and 1 base from J, the gap between germline ends came to 7 bases. CDR3 length: 14 residues. In DNA form, the CDR3 reads TGCGCCAGCAGCCGAGACAAGAACACCGGGGAGCTGTTTTTT. Encoded protein: CASSRDKNTGELFF.

The chain links TRBV2 to TRBJ2-3, with D unclear. CDR1 is SNHLY, CDR2 FYNNEI, per germline. The CDR3 contains 12 residues. Trimming removed 4 bases from V and 6 bases from J, with 8 bases in between. This CDR3 reads CASSVLEDTQYF. CDR3 in DNA: TGTGCCAGCAGTGTCTTGGAGGATACGCAGTATTTT.

V usage is TRBV2 and J usage is TRBJ2-7, with D possibly being TRBD2 (6 bases). The CDR3 has 15 amino acids. Germline CDR1 and CDR2: SNHLY and FYNNEI. Between the trimmed V and J ends, which lost 1 base and 4 bases, there was a span of 14 bases. CDR3 region: CASSEVSGGVYEQYF. The DNA for the CDR3 is TGTGCCAGCAGTGAAGTGTCCGGAGGGGTATACGAGCAGTACTTC.

J is TRBJ1-6 and V is TRBV30; D uncertain. Trimming stripped 4 bases from V and 1 base from J, with 14 bases between. The CDR3 runs to 16 residues. CDR1 GTSNPN and CDR2 SVGIG come from the germline V gene (reference sequence). The CDR3 sequence: CAWMFGGWSYNSPLHF. In DNA, the CDR3 is TGTGCCTGGATGTTTGGCGGTTGGTCCTATAATTCACCCCTCCACTTT. The full variable domain, its missing parts supplied by reference TRBV30 and TRBJ1-6, is SQTIHQWPATLVQPVGSPLSLECTVEGTSNPNLYWYRQAAGRGLQLLFYSVGIGQISSEVPQNLSASRPQDRQFILSSKKLLLSDSGFYLCAWMFGGWSYNSPLHFGNGTRLTVT.

V and J are TRBV7-2 and TRBJ1-2; 8 bases match TRBD1. Losses at the gene ends were 5 bases for V and 4 bases for J; bases not matched to a gene: 9. The CDR3 is made up of 15 amino acids. Germline V gene sequence: CDR1 SGHTA, CDR2 FQGNSA. The CDR3 region is CASSPYTGGAYGYTF. The CDR3 nucleotides are TGTGCCAGCAGCCCCTACACAGGGGGTGCCTATGGCTACACCTTC.

This clone was detected only once. This chain joins TRBV2 and TRBJ1-4; D remains unclear. Germline CDR1 SNHLY, CDR2 FYNNEI. The CDR3 runs to 18 residues. Trimming pared 0 bases from V and 0 bases from J, leaving 14 bases between. The CDR3 nucleotides read TGTGCCAGCAGTGAAGCGGCCAGATCCCCTGCAACTAATGAAAAACTGTTTTTT. Encoded protein: CASSEAARSPATNEKLFF.

Comments on this clone: Mismatch with germline at one junction end may stem from a read error. The chain recombines TRBV19 with TRBJ2-3, with 9 positions matching TRBD2. This CDR3 has 14 amino acids. Germline lookup yields CDR1 LNHDA and CDR2 SQIVND (reference sequence). CDR3: CASRIAGEGDTQYF. The CDR3 nucleotides read TGTGCCAGTAGGATAGCGGGAGAAGGAGATACGCAGTATTTT.

This sequence joins TRBV27 and TRBJ2-5; 10 nucleotides agree with TRBD2. The DNA end lines up better with TRBJ2-7; the J call may be wrong. This CDR3 has 16 residues. Germline-derived CDR1 and CDR2 are MNHEY and SMNVEV (reference sequence). The CDR3 sequence is CASSLSSLAGEYEQYF. CDR3 in DNA: TGTGCCAGCAGTTTATCGAGCCTAGCGGGAGAATACGAGCAGTACTTC.

The J gene is TRBJ2-2, the V gene TRBV18, with a tentative D call TRBD1 (6 bases). The CDR3 consists of 15 residues. Trimming left V 6 bases short and J 4 bases short, with 15 bases between. Germline V lookup: CDR1 KGHSH, CDR2 LQKENI. The DNA of the CDR3 is TGTGCCAGCTCTCAACTTCAGGGGTCCACCGGGGAGCTGTTTTTT. Its protein product is CASSQLQGSTGELFF.

This clone is a singleton in its sample. This chain uses TRBV5-1 with TRBJ1-2, with a tentative D call TRBD1 (6 bases). The CDR3 totals 14 residues. V was pared by 3 bases and J by 6 bases, with 15 bases between. The germline CDR1 and CDR2 sequences are SGHRS and YFSETQ. CDR3 sequence: CASSWSPRQDGYTF. The CDR3 DNA follows: TGCGCCAGCAGCTGGTCTCCCAGACAGGATGGCTACACCTTC.

V is TRBV5-4 and J is TRBJ2-7; TRBD2 matches at 7 bases. The ends lost 3 bases at V and 2 bases at J; junction bases unmatched: 5. The length of the CDR3 is 14 residues. Germline CDR1 SGHNT, CDR2 YYREEE (reference sequence). The DNA of the CDR3 is TGTGCCAGCAGCTCCTCGGGGGGACCCTACGAGCAGTACTTC. It codes for CASSSSGGPYEQYF.

V usage is TRBV5-1 and J usage is TRBJ2-3; 8 nucleotides line up with TRBD2. The CDR3 runs to 15 residues. V lost 4 bases to trimming and J lost 5 bases; unmatched junction nucleotides: 9. Per the germline V gene, CDR1 is SGHRS and CDR2 is YFSETQ. The CDR3 reads CASSREREWGDTQYF. CDR3 nucleotides: TGCGCCAGCAGCCGAGAGCGGGAGTGGGGAGATACGCAGTATTTT.

The rearrangement links TRBV6-5 to TRBJ2-1; tentative D call: TRBD1 (6 bases). This CDR3 is 15 amino acids long. CDR1 and CDR2 from the germline V gene are MNHEY and SVGAGI. The V and J ends lost 6 bases and 0 bases respectively, with 12 bases between them. Here the CDR3 reads CASRPTGSSYNEQFF. The CDR3 DNA sequence: TGTGCCAGCAGGCCCACAGGGAGCTCCTACAATGAGCAGTTCTTC.

V gene TRBV2 combines with J gene TRBJ2-3; the match to TRBD2 covers 16 bases. V gave up 5 bases and J gave up 3 bases; unmatched junction bases: 11. CDR1 is SNHLY and CDR2 is FYNNEI in the germline V gene. The CDR3 spans 19 residues. The CDR3 region is CASSRPGLAGGQGTDTQYF. CDR3 nucleotide sequence: TGTGCCAGCAGTCGACCGGGACTAGCGGGAGGGCAGGGGACAGATACGCAGTATTTT.

V gene TRBV7-2 combines with J gene TRBJ2-7; 10 nucleotides line up with TRBD2. This CDR3 comprises 14 residues. Germline V gene lookup returns CDR1 SGHTA and CDR2 FQGNSA. Unmatched junction bases numbered 4, after V lost 3 bases and J lost 5 bases. CDR3 protein: CASSFQSGRDEQYF. CDR3 DNA: TGTGCCAGCAGCTTTCAGAGCGGGAGGGACGAGCAGTACTTC. Drawing the rest from reference TRBV7-2 and TRBJ2-7, the complete variable domain is GAGVSQSPSNKVTEKGKDVELRCDPISGHTALYWYRQSLGQGLEFLIYFQGNSAPDKSGLPSDRFSAERTGGSVSTLTIQRTQQEDSAVYLCASSFQSGRDEQYFGPGTRLTVT.

The chain recombines TRBV12-5 with TRBJ2-7; 7 nucleotides match TRBD2. This CDR3 spans 14 amino acids. V gave up 3 bases and J gave up 2 bases; unmatched junction bases: 4. Germline-derived CDR1 and CDR2 are LGHNT and FRNRAP. CDR3 in DNA: TGTGCTAGTGGTTTCGGCGGGAGAACCTACGAGCAGTACTTC. This translates into CASGFGGRTYEQYF. The entire variable domain, with the rest obtained from reference TRBV12-5 and TRBJ2-7, is as follows: DARVTQTPRHKVTEMGQEVTMRCQPILGHNTVFWYRQTMMQGLELLAYFRNRAPLDDSGMPKDRFSAEMPDATLATLKIQPSEPRDSAVYFCASGFGGRTYEQYFGPGTRLTVT.

This clone occurred a few times. In DNA, the CDR3 is TGCAGCGTGGCCAGGACAGGGGCCAACTATGGCTACACCTTC. The encoded protein is CSVARTGANYGYTF. V and J are TRBV29-1 and TRBJ1-2, with 9 nucleotides matching TRBD1. This CDR3 is built from 14 residues. Germline V gene data show CDR1 as SQVTM and CDR2 as ANQGSEA. The trim removed 6 bases at V and 2 bases at J, leaving 7 bases unmatched. Full variable domain (missing parts from reference TRBV29-1 and TRBJ1-2): SAVISQKPSRDICQRGTSLTIQCQVDSQVTMMFWYRQQPGQSLTLIATANQGSEATYESGFVIDKFPISRPNLTFSTLTVSNMSPEDSSIYLCSVARTGANYGYTFGSGTRLTVV.

This chain links TRBV5-1 with TRBJ2-1, with TRBD1 matching over 8 bases. Unmatched junction bases numbered 0, after V lost 1 base and J lost 3 bases. The CDR3 covers 14 residues. Germline CDR1 SGHRS, CDR2 YFSETQ. The CDR3 here is CASSLTGGYNEQFF. DNA of the CDR3: TGCGCCAGCAGCTTGACAGGGGGCTACAATGAGCAGTTCTTC.

For this clone: The sample carries other DNA sequences with the same CDR3. This rearrangement joins TRBV28 to TRBJ2-2; TRBD2 is a possible D gene (5 bases). This CDR3 has 15 residues. The V end was cut by 3 bases, the J end by 0 bases, with 8 bases between. Germline assignment: CDR1 MDHEN and CDR2 SYDVKM. CDR3 DNA: TGTGCCAGCAGTTTGGGAGCGGCGAACACCGGGGAGCTGTTTTTT. Translation: CASSLGAANTGELFF.

This chain joins TRBV7-6 and TRBJ1-2, with TRBD1 matching over 8 bases. Trimming removed 6 bases from V and 7 bases from J; junction bases left unmatched: 7. This CDR3 is 13 amino acids long. The germline V gene has CDR1 SGHVS and CDR2 FNYEAQ. CDR3 loop: CASSQQGAGGYTF. CDR3 in DNA: TGTGCCAGCAGTCAGCAGGGGGCGGGTGGCTACACCTTC.

This chain joins TRBV6-4 and TRBJ2-1, with 11 bases aligning to TRBD2. After removal of 10 bases from V and 0 bases from J, the junction contained 14 bases not matched to a gene. This CDR3 is built from 18 residues. Germline lookup yields CDR1 MRHNA and CDR2 SNTAGT. Here the CDR3 reads CAIQPFGTSGSSYNEQFF. CDR3 DNA sequence: TGTGCCATTCAACCCTTCGGGACTAGCGGAAGCTCCTACAATGAGCAGTTCTTC.

V gene TRBV18 combines with J gene TRBJ2-4; possibly TRBD2 for D (6 bases). This CDR3 is 15 amino acids long. With 6 bases removed from V and 7 bases from J, the gap between germline ends came to 19 bases. CDR1 is KGHSH, CDR2 LQKENI, per germline. This chain's CDR3 is CASSQQDREWNIQYF. CDR3 DNA: TGTGCCAGCTCGCAACAGGACCGGGAGTGGAACATTCAGTACTTC.